This TCR beta chain was captured by sequencing in a study of human T cells and chemical hapten exposure (dated by TCRdb to about 2021). Regarding the study in general: For sensitization, 2% DPC in acetone was applied to a 2 cm by 2 cm area of upper inner arm skin. Most of the patients in the cohort were female, and the cohort covered alopecia areata with under or over 50% scalp involvement, alopecia totalis and alopecia universalis. Throughout the approximately 26-week study period, patients were also given weekly therapeutic DPC doses on the scalp. Patch testing on the upper back used Finn chambers containing 0.01% DPC, with scoring done after 6 days according to International Contact Dermatitis Research Group standards. Libraries were pooled for sequencing, and variation in per-sample TCR yields was attributed mainly to small differences in library volumes within the pool. Blood for TCR sequencing was provided by twenty-nine alopecia patients at one to four time points (pre-sensitization, 2, 6 and 24 weeks). Peripheral blood TCR repertoire changes were tracked in vivo in alopecia patients during primary and secondary sensitization to the hapten diphenylcyclopropenone (DPC). Patient blood was sampled pre-sensitization (week 0) and at 2, 6 and about 24 weeks after DPC sensitization. The paper's findings and limits, for the study overall: A positive correlation was found between the number of PT1 expanded TCRs and patch test score, with significance reached at thresholds 8, 16 and 32 but not 4. Compared with pre-sensitization or healthy control sets, expanded TCRs formed significantly more large CDR3 similarity clusters, which is consistent with antigen-driven responses. Repeated subsampling changed both the strength of the expansion versus patch-test correlation and the threshold at which the correlation became significant. Because all patients had alopecia, a presumed autoimmune disease, the immune response of the patients might differ from that of healthy individuals. The number of TCRs above 1 in 1000 frequency did not change with DPC sensitization; there was no evidence of global repertoire structure alterations.

This specimen's time point label, interpreted: patch test 1, 2 weeks after DPC sensitization. What this sample's treatment or condition label stands for: therapeutic diphenylcyclopropenone sensitization with weekly scalp DPC. Blood at each patch-test visit was drawn before the patch test was applied. Eligible patients were aged 18 to 70, diagnosed with alopecia, deemed suitable for DPC therapy, and excluded if pregnant. Total RNA was isolated from unfractionated whole blood collected in Tempus Blood RNA tubes. The germline V gene (reference sequence) gives CDR1 as DFQATT and CDR2 as SNEGSKA. At the junction V is shortened by 5 bases and J by 4 bases, with 12 bases in between. The CDR3, cysteine through phenylalanine, is 13 amino acids long. CDR3 DNA only is kept here, 39 bases in frame from base 1. In the case of this clonotype: It lacks a known antigen. No qualities accompany the bases; no much larger clone lies one base away.

The library was built by means of RACE. The run used a NextSeq 500. During library preparation, unique molecular identifiers were attached to individual cDNA molecules so that TCRs could be counted quantitatively and reproducibly. Each blood RNA sample was used to sequence both TCR alpha and TCR beta chains. Per the authors' processing: A median of around 96,000 TCRs per sample was observed, with a range of about 23,224 to 750,000. V, J and CDR3 annotation of the TCR reads was performed with the Decombinator software suite. For the PS versus PT1 abundance plots, all samples were subsampled to the same number of TCRs (28,000). TCRs were defined as expanded if absent before sensitization and observed at least eight times at the 2-week time point. TCRdb handled the public reads itself, with Q25 trimming in fastp and clone calling in MiXCR, and kept productive beta chains. Records with the same CDR3 protein are collapsed into one entry carrying the most frequent genes and DNA. The V and J calls shown here were made by TCRdb, not taken from the authors' results. This sample lists about 99,000 distinct CDR3 sequences; 12% were detected once. The top ten constitute 2.1% of the sample.

This specimen consisted of whole blood, obtained in connection with sensitization to the hapten diphenylcyclopropenone (DPC). This receptor was identified in a woman aged 40 to 55 with alopecia areata. Some clones in this sample may be carry-over from other donors' samples. Recombination connected TRBV20-1 to TRBJ2-1; no D segment can be confidently identified. CDR3 region: CSAPTDGYNEQFF. In nucleotides, the sequence is TGCAGTGCTCCAACCGACGGATACAATGAGCAGTTCTTC.